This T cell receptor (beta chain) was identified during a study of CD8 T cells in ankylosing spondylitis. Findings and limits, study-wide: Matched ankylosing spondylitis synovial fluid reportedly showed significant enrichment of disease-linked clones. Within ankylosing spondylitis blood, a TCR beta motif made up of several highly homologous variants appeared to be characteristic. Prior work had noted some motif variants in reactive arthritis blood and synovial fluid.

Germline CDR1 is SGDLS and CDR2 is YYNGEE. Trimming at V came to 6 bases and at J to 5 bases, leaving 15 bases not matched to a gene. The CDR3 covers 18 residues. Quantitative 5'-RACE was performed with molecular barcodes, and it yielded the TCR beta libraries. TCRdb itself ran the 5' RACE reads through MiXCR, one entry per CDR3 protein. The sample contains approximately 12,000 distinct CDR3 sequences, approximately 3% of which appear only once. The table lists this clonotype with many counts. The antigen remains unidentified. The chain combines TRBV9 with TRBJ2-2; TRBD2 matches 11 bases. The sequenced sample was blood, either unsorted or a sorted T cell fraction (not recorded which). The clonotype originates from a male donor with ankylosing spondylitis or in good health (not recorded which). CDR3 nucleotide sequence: TGTGCCAGCACCCTGCGGGGTAGCGGGGGGGCCGAAACCGGGGAGCTGTTTTTT. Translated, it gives CASTLRGSGGAETGELFF.